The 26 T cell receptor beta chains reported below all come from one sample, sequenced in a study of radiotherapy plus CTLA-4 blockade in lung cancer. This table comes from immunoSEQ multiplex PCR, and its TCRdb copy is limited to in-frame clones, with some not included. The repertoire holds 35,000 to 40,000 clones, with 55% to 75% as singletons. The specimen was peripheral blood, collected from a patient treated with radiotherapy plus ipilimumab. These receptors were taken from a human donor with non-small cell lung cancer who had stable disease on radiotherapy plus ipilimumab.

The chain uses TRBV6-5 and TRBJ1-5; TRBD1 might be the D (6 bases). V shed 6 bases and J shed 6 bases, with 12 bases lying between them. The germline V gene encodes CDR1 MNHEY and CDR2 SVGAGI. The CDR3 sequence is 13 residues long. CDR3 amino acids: CASSGDKGQPQHF. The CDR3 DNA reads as TGTGCCAGCAGCGGGGACAAGGGTCAGCCCCAGCATTTT.

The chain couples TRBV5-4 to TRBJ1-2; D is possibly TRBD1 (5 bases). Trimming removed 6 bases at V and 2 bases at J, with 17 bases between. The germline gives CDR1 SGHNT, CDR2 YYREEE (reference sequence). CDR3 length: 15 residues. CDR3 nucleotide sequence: TGTGCCAGCACCGATGCGCGGGGGGAGAACTATGGCTACACCTTC. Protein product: CASTDARGENYGYTF.

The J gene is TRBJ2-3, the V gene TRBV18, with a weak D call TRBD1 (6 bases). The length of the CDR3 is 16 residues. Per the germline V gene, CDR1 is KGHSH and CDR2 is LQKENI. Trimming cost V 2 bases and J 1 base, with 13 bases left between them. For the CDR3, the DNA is TGTGCCAGCTCACCAGTCAGGGGACGGGGCACAGATACGCAGTATTTT. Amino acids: CASSPVRGRGTDTQYF.

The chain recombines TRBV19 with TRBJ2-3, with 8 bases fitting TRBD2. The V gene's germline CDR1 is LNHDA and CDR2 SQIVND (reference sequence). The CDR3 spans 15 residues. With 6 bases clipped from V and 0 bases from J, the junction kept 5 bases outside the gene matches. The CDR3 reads CASSQRGTSTDTQYF. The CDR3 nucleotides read TGTGCCAGTAGCCAGCGGGGGACTAGCACAGATACGCAGTATTTT.

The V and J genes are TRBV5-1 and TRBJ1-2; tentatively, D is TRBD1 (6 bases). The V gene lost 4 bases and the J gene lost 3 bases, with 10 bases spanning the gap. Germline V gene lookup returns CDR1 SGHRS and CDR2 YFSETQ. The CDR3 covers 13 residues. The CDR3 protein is CASSTRGDYGYTF. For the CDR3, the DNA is TGCGCCAGCAGCACCAGGGGAGACTATGGCTACACCTTC.

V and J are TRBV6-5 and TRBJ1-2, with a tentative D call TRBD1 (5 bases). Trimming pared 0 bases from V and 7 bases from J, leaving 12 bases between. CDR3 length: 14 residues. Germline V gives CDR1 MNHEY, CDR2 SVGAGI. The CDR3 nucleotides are TGTGCCAGCAGTTACTCTGGGGGGGTGGGTGGCTACACCTTC. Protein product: CASSYSGGVGGYTF.

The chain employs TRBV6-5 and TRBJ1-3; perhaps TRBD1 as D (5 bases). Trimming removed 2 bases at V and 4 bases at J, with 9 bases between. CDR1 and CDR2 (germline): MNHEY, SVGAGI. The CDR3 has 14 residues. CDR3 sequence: CASSYLREGNTIYF. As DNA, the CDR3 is TGTGCCAGCAGTTACCTCAGGGAAGGAAACACCATATATTTT.

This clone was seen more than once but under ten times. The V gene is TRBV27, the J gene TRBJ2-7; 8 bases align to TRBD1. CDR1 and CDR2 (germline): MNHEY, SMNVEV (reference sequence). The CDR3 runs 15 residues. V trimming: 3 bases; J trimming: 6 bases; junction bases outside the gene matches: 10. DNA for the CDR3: TGTGCCAGCAGTTTTTCTGGCAGGGGGCGTTCCGAGCAGTACTTC. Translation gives CASSFSGRGRSEQYF.

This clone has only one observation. CDR3 nucleotide sequence: TGTGCCAGCAGCCGGACAGGGGGCTATCAGCCCCAGCATTTT. Translation: CASSRTGGYQPQHF. This chain joins TRBV27 and TRBJ1-5, with 11 positions matching TRBD1. Germline V lookup: CDR1 MNHEY, CDR2 SMNVEV (reference sequence). There are 14 residues in the CDR3. The ends lost 6 bases at V and 5 bases at J; junction bases unmatched: 3.

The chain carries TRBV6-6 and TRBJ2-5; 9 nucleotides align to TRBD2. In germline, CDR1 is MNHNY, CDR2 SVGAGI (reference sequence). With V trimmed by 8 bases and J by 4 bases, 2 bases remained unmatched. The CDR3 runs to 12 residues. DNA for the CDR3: TGTGCCAGCGCGGGGGGGCCAGAGACCCAGTACTTC. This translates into CASAGGPETQYF.

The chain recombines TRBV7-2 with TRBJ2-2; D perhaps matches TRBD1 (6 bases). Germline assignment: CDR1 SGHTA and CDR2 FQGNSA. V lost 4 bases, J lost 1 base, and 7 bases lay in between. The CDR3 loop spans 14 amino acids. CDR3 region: CASSSGQNTGELFF. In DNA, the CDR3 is TGTGCCAGCAGCTCGGGACAGAACACCGGGGAGCTGTTTTTT.

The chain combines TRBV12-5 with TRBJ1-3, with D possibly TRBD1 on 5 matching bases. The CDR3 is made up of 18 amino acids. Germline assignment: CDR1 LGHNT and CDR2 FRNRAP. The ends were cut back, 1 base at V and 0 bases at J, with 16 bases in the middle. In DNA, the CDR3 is TGTGCTAGTGGTTTGGGTACGGCCTCCCAGGGCTCTGGAAACACCATATATTTT. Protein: CASGLGTASQGSGNTIYF. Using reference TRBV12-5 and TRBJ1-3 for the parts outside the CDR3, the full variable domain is DARVTQTPRHKVTEMGQEVTMRCQPILGHNTVFWYRQTMMQGLELLAYFRNRAPLDDSGMPKDRFSAEMPDATLATLKIQPSEPRDSAVYFCASGLGTASQGSGNTIYFGEGSWLTVV.

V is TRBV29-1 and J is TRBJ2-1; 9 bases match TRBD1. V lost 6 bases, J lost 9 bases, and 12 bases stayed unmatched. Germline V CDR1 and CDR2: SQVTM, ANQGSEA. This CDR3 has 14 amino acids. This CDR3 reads CSVGQGFASGEQFF. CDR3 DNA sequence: TGCAGCGTCGGACAGGGGTTCGCCTCCGGTGAGCAGTTCTTC.

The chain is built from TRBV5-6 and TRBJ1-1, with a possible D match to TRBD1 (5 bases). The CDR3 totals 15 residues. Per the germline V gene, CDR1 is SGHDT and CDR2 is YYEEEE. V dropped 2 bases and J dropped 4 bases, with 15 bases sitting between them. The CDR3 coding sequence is TGTGCCAGCAGCTTTGGGACGGGGGAGGGCACTGAAGCTTTCTTT. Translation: CASSFGTGEGTEAFF.

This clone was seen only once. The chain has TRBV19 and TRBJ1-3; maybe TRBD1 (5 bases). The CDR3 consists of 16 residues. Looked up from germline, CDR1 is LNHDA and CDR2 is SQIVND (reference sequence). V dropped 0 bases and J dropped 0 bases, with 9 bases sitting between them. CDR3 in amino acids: CASSIEATGSGNTIYF. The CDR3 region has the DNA TGTGCCAGTAGTATAGAGGCCACAGGCTCTGGAAACACCATATATTTT.

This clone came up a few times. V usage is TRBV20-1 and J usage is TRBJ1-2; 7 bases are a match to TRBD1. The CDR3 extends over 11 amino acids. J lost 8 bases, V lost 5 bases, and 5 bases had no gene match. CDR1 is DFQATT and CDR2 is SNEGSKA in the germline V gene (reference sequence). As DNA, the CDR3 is TGCAGTGCTGACAGGGTGGGAGGCTACACCTTC. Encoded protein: CSADRVGGYTF.

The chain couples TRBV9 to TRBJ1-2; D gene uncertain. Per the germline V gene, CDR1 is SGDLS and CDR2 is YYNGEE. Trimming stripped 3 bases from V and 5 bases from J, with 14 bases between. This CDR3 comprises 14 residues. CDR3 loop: CASSAPGPQYGYTF. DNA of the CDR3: TGTGCCAGCAGCGCCCCGGGTCCTCAATATGGCTACACCTTC.

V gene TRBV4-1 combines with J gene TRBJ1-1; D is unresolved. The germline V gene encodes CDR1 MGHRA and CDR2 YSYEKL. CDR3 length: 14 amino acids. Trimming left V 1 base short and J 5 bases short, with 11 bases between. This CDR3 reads CASSQAPGRTEAFF. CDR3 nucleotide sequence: TGCGCCAGCAGCCAAGCCCCGGGGAGAACTGAAGCTTTCTTT.

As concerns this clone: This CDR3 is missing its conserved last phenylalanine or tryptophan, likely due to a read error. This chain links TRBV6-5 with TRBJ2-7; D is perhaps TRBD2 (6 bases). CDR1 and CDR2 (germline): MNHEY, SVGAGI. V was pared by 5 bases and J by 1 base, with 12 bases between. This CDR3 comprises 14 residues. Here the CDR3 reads CASSRAGLSYEQYL. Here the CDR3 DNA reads TGTGCCAGCAGTCGGGCGGGACTTTCCTACGAGCAGTACCTC.

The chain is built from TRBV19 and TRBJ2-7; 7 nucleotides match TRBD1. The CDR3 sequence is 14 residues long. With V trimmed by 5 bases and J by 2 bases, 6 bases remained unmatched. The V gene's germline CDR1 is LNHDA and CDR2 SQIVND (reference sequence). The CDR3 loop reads CASSEQGRPYEQYF. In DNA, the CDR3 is TGTGCCAGTAGTGAACAGGGGCGACCCTACGAGCAGTACTTC.

In DNA, the CDR3 is TGTGCTTCCAGGCCCCCGCGATCCTACAATGAGCAGTTCTTC. It is translated as CASRPPRSYNEQFF. V is TRBV7-8 and J is TRBJ2-1; D gene uncertain. This CDR3 is 14 amino acids long. Germline loops: CDR1 SGHVS, CDR2 FQNEAQ.

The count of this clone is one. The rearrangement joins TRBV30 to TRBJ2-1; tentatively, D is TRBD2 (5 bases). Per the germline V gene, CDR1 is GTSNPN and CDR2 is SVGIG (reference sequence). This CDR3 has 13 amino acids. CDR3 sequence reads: CAGKRPSYNEQFF. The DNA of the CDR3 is TGTGCGGGTAAGCGGCCGTCCTACAATGAGCAGTTCTTC.

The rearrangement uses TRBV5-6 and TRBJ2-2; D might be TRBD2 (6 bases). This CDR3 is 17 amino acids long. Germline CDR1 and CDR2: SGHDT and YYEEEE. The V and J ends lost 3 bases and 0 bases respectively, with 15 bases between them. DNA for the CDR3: TGTGCCAGCAGCTCACAATACGGGGGTACGAACACCGGGGAGCTGTTTTTT. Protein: CASSSQYGGTNTGELFF.

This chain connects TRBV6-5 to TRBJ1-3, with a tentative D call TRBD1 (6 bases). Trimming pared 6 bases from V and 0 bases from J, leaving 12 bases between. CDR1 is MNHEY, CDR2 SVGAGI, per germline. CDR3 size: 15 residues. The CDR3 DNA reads TGTGCCAGCAGACGCGACAGGTCCTCTGGAAACACCATATATTTT. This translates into CASRRDRSSGNTIYF.

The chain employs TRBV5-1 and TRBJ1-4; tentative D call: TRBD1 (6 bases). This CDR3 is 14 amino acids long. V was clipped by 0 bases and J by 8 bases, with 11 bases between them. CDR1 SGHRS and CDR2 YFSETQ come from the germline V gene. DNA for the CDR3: TGCGCCAGCAGCTTGGGGCAGGGGAGAGAAAAACTGTTTTTT. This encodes CASSLGQGREKLFF.

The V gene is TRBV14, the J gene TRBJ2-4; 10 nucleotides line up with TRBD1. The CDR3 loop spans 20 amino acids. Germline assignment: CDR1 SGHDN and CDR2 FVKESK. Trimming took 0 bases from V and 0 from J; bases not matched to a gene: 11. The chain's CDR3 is CASSQDPGQGTSVAKNIQYF. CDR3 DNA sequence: TGTGCCAGCAGCCAAGATCCGGGACAGGGGACGTCGGTAGCCAAAAACATTCAGTACTTC.